This T cell receptor (beta chain) was observed in a study of T cells in Graves' hyperthyroidism and ophthalmopathy. In this sample, this clonotype turned up many times. The investigators amplified TCR beta CDR3 regions from RNA transcripts. The primer set for the first-round RT-PCR of the TCR CDR3 was HTBI. TCRdb ran MiXCR on the multiplex PCR reads and lists one entry per CDR3 protein. The sample lists nearly 600,000 distinct CDR3 sequences; about 15% were seen once. The CDR3 has 12 amino acids. Per the germline V gene, CDR1 is LGHNT and CDR2 is FRNRAP. V was clipped by 6 bases and J by 7 bases, with 9 bases between them.

The chain carries TRBV12-5 and TRBJ2-2; D not resolved. This sequence was found in a woman aged 25 to 45 with Graves' hyperthyroidism that later progressed to Graves' ophthalmopathy. Sequencing input: blood. DNA of the CDR3: TGTGCTAGTGGCCCAAGTATCGGGGAGCTGTTTTTT. Translated: CASGPSIGELFF.